This TCR beta chain appears in the sequencing data of a study of blood T cell repertoires in COVID-19. Study information: Italy, Spain and the United States were the sources of the convalescent and acute COVID-19 samples. T cells, B-cell-depleted T cells, or PBMCs supplied cDNA or gDNA.

Original analysis: Amplified reference gene primers provided the basis for estimating nucleated cell counts. Libraries were prepared by immunoSEQ multiplex PCR; TCRdb keeps only in-frame clonotypes and omits some of them. V and J calls and clone size follow that table, whereas D and trimming were derived from the DNA. The sample lists some 250,000 clones; approximately 85% were seen once. Specimen: peripheral blood. This sequence originates from a man older than 75 with acute or convalescent COVID-19.

The CDR3 reads CASSVGQGRSDTQYF. As DNA, the CDR3 is TGTGCCAGCAGTGTAGGACAGGGGAGATCAGATACGCAGTATTTT. The rearrangement joins TRBV11-3 to TRBJ2-3; 9 nucleotides agree with TRBD1. This CDR3 contains 15 residues. J was trimmed by 4 bases and V by 6 bases; bases with no gene match: 8. Germline V gene data show CDR1 as SGHNT and CDR2 as YENEEA.